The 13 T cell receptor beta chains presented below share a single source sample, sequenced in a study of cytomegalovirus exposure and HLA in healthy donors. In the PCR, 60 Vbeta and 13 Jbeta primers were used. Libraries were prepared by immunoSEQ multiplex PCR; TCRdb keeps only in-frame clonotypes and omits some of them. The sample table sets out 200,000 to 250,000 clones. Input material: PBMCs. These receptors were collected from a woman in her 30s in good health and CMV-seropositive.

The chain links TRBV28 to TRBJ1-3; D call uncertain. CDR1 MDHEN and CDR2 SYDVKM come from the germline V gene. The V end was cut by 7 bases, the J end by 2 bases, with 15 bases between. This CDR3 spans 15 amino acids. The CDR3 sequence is CASKRDRGTGNTIYF. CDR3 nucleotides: TGTGCCAGCAAACGGGATAGAGGTACTGGAAACACCATATATTTT.

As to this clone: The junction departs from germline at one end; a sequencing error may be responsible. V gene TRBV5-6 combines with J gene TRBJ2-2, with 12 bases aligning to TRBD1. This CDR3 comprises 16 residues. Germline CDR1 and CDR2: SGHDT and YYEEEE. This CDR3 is CASSVGTGGKAGEPFF. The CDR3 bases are TGTGCCAGCAGCGTAGGGACAGGGGGCAAAGCAGGGGAGCCGTTTTTT.

CDR3 DNA sequence: TGTGCCAGCAGCCCCCGCATGGTTCACCGAGGAGGAAACACCATATATTTT. Protein product: CASSPRMVHRGGNTIYF. The chain couples TRBV14 to TRBJ1-3; D unresolved. The CDR3 sequence is 17 residues long. CDR1 SGHDN and CDR2 FVKESK come from the germline V gene. V dropped 4 bases and J dropped 4 bases, with 20 bases sitting between them.

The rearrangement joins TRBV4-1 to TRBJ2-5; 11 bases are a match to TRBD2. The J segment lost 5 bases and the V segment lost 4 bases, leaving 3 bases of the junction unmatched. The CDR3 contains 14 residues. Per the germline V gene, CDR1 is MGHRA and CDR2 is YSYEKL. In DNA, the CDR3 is TGCGCCAGCAGCCCGAGGACTAGCGGGGAGACCCAGTACTTC. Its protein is CASSPRTSGETQYF.

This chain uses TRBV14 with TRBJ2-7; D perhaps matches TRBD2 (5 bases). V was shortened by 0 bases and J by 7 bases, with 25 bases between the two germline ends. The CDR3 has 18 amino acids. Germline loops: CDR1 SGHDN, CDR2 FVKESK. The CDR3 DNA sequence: TGTGCCAGCAGCCAAGATACGTGGGTCGTTCCTCTTACGGGGGAGCAGTACTTC. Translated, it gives CASSQDTWVVPLTGEQYF.

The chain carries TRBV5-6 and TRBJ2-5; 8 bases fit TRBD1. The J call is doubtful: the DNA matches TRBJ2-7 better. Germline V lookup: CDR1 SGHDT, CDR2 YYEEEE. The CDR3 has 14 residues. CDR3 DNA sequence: TGTGCCAGCAGCTTAGACAGGGGAAATTACGAGCAGTACTTC. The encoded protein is CASSLDRGNYEQYF.

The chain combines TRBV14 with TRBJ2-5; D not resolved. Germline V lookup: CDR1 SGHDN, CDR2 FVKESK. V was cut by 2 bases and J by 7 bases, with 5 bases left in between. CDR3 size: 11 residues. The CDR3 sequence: CASSQSGTQYF. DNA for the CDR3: TGTGCCAGCAGCCAATCGGGGACCCAGTACTTC.

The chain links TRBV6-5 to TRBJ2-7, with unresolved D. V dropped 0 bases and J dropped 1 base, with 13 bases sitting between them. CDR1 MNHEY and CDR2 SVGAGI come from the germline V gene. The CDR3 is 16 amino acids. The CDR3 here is CASSYSIAAGSYEQYF. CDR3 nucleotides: TGTGCCAGCAGTTACTCGATTGCTGCCGGTTCCTACGAGCAGTACTTC.

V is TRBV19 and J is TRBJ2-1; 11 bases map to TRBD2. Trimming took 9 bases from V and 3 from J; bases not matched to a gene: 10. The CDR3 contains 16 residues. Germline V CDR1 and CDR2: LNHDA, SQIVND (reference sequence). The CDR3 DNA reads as TGTGCCAGCCGGAGTAACGGACTAGCGGGCTACAATGAGCAGTTCTTC. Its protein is CASRSNGLAGYNEQFF.

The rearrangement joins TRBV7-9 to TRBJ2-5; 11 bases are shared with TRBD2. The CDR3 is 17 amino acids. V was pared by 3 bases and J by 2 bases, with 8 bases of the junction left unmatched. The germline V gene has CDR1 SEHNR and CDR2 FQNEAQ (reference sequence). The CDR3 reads CASSLASGRPFQETQYF. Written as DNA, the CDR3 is TGTGCCAGCAGCTTGGCTAGCGGGAGGCCTTTTCAAGAGACCCAGTACTTC.

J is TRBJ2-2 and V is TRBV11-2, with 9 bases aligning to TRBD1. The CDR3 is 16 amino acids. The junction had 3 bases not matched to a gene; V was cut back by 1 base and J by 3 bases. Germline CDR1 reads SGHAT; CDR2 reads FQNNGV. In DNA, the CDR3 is TGTGCCAGCAGCTTAGGGACAGGGGTAGACACCGGGGAGCTGTTTTTT. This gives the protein CASSLGTGVDTGELFF.

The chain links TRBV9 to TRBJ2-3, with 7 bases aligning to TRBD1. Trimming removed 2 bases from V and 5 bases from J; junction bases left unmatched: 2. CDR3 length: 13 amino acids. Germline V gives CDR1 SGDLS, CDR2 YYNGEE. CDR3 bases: TGTGCCAGCAGCGTGACAGGGAGAGATACGCAGTATTTT. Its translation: CASSVTGRDTQYF.

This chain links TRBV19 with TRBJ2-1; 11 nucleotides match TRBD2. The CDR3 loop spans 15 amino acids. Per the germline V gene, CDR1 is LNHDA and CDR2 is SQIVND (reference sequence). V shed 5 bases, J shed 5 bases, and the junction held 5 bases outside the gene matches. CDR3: CASSFLAGGDNEQFF. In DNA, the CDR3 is TGTGCCAGTAGTTTTCTAGCGGGAGGTGACAATGAGCAGTTCTTC.